This T cell receptor (beta chain) was sequenced in a study of Tregs in tolerant kidney transplant recipients. Study conclusions and caveats: Tregs expanded with activated donor B cells seemed most donor-specific. Nucleotide sequences could not be compared across some patients' samples due to primer changes.

This CDR3 spans 14 amino acids. Germline-derived CDR1 and CDR2 are SGHDT and YYEEEE. V lost 4 bases to trimming and J lost 2 bases; unmatched junction nucleotides: 5. As regards this clone: What it binds is unknown.

The assay was immunoSEQ multiplex PCR, and TCRdb's table has in-frame clones only and misses some. The sample shows about 69,000 clones, roughly nine tenths of them seen only once. The sequence derives from a human donor who received a combined kidney and bone marrow transplant. Here the sequenced sample was CD4+ T cells from blood, taken before the transplant. The rearrangement uses TRBV5-6 and TRBJ1-2; 7 nucleotides agree with TRBD1. CDR3 DNA sequence: TGTGCCAGCAGCCCGAAGGGGGCGAACTATGGCTACACCTTC. Its translation: CASSPKGANYGYTF.